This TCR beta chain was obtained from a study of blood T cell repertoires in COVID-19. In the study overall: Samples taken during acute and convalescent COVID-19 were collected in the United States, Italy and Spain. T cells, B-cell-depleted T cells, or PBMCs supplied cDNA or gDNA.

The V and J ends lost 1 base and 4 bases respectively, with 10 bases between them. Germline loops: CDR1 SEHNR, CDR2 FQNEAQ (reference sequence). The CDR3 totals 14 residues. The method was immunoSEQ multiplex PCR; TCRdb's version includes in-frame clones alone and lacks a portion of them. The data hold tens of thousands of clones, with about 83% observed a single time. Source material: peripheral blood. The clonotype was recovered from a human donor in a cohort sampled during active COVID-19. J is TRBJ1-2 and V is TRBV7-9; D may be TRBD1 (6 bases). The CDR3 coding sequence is TGTGCCAGCAGCTTAGGGGGGCAGTTCTATGGCTACACCTTC. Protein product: CASSLGGQFYGYTF. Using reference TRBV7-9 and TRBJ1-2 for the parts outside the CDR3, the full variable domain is DTGVSQNPRHKITKRGQNVTFRCDPISEHNRLYWYRQTLGQGPEFLTYFQNEAQLEKSRLLSDRFSAERPKGSFSTLEIQRTEQGDSAMYLCASSLGGQFYGYTFGSGTRLTVV.